These 21 T cell receptor beta chains originate from one sample sequenced in a study of PD-L1 blockade in urothelial cancer. The sample's time point: pretreatment peripheral blood. Only in-frame clones appear in the TCRdb table, and some are missing; sequencing was by immunoSEQ multiplex PCR. The profile shows about 95,000 clones, around 90% of them singletons. The source was PBMCs, collected around atezolizumab (anti-PD-L1) treatment. All receptors come from a man aged 55 to 69 with urothelial cancer.

The V gene is TRBV4-2, the J gene TRBJ2-1; 9 nucleotides match TRBD2. With V trimmed by 1 base and J by 0 bases, 19 bases remained unmatched. The CDR3 is 22 amino acids. Germline V gene data show CDR1 as LGHNA and CDR2 as YNFKEQ. CDR3 loop: CASSQVDRGRLAGRSSYNEQFF. The CDR3 region has the DNA TGTGCCAGCAGCCAAGTCGATCGGGGGCGTCTAGCGGGACGGAGCTCCTACAATGAGCAGTTCTTC.

The rearrangement links TRBV29-1 to TRBJ1-2; D may be TRBD1 (6 bases). Germline V gene data show CDR1 as SQVTM and CDR2 as ANQGSEA. CDR3 size: 12 residues. The germline V and J ends were trimmed by 5 bases and 5 bases, with 12 bases remaining between them. The CDR3 DNA reads TGCAGCGTTCCAAGGGGGGGATATGGCTACACCTTC. The encoded protein is CSVPRGGYGYTF. The entire variable domain, with the rest obtained from reference TRBV29-1 and TRBJ1-2, is as follows: SAVISQKPSRDICQRGTSLTIQCQVDSQVTMMFWYRQQPGQSLTLIATANQGSEATYESGFVIDKFPISRPNLTFSTLTVSNMSPEDSSIYLCSVPRGGYGYTFGSGTRLTVV.

V and J are TRBV9 and TRBJ2-1, with D possibly being TRBD2 (5 bases). The CDR3 length is 16 residues. Deletions cut 0 bases from V and 7 bases from J, with 17 bases between. The V gene's germline CDR1 is SGDLS and CDR2 YYNGEE. The CDR3: CASSVDLARNVNEQFF. In nucleotides, the CDR3 is TGTGCCAGCAGCGTAGATTTAGCGCGGAATGTAAATGAGCAGTTCTTC.

Only one count was recorded for this clone. The chain couples TRBV9 to TRBJ1-5, with 7 bases lining up with TRBD1. V gave up 7 bases and J gave up 0 bases; unmatched junction bases: 13. The germline gives CDR1 SGDLS, CDR2 YYNGEE. CDR3 length equals 17 residues. This CDR3 reads CASSEGAGTVSNQPQHF. The CDR3 nucleotides are TGTGCCAGCTCCGAGGGGGCTGGGACAGTTAGCAATCAGCCCCAGCATTTT.

The J gene is TRBJ2-7, the V gene TRBV5-6; possible D gene TRBD1, 5 bases. This CDR3 is 12 amino acids long. Germline CDR1 reads SGHDT; CDR2 reads YYEEEE. Trimming shortened V by 3 bases and J by 12 bases, and 16 bases separated the two germline ends. This chain's CDR3 is CASSSTARVMYF. As DNA, the CDR3 is TGTGCCAGCAGCTCGACAGCCAGGGTGATGTACTTC.

The chain has TRBV28 and TRBJ2-1, with D perhaps TRBD2 (5 bases). The germline V and J ends were trimmed by 7 bases and 4 bases, with 8 bases remaining between them. The CDR3 is made up of 12 amino acids. Germline V gives CDR1 MDHEN, CDR2 SYDVKM. The CDR3: CASKRAYNEQFF. Written as DNA, the CDR3 is TGTGCCAGCAAGAGGGCATACAATGAGCAGTTCTTC.

This clone was detected a few times. The chain links TRBV4-1 to TRBJ2-7; 8 bases line up with TRBD1. V lost 2 bases to trimming and J lost 2 bases; unmatched junction nucleotides: 5. Germline loops: CDR1 MGHRA, CDR2 YSYEKL. The CDR3 spans 15 residues. CDR3 bases: TGCGCCAGCAGCCAACCCGGGACAGGAACCTACGAGCAGTACTTC. As protein: CASSQPGTGTYEQYF.

This rearrangement joins TRBV9 to TRBJ2-3, with unresolved D. The CDR3 contains 13 residues. V lost 0 bases and J 4 bases, leaving 6 bases between the germline ends. Germline lookup yields CDR1 SGDLS and CDR2 YYNGEE. CDR3 sequence reads: CASSVATSDTQYF. The CDR3 bases are TGTGCCAGCAGCGTAGCTACGTCAGATACGCAGTATTTT.

V and J are TRBV28 and TRBJ2-7, with TRBD1 as a possible D gene (5 bases). Trimming removed 5 bases at V and 2 bases at J, with 10 bases between. The CDR3 extends over 13 amino acids. Germline V gives CDR1 MDHEN, CDR2 SYDVKM. Here the CDR3 DNA reads TGTGCCAGCAGTCAGTCAGGGCCCTACGAGCAGTACTTC. Protein product: CASSQSGPYEQYF.

The chain carries TRBV29-1 and TRBJ1-5; D not resolved. Trimming removed 1 base from V and 7 bases from J, with 14 bases in between. CDR1 and CDR2 (germline): SQVTM, ANQGSEA. This CDR3 region has 14 residues. DNA for the CDR3: TGCAGCGTTGAAGTGACGGGAAGTGGGCAGCCCCAGCATTTT. Amino acids: CSVEVTGSGQPQHF.

J is TRBJ2-5 and V is TRBV6-4; 7 bases agree with TRBD2. V gave up 3 bases and J gave up 0 bases; unmatched junction bases: 4. This CDR3 is built from 15 residues. Germline values: CDR1 MRHNA, CDR2 SNTAGT. The CDR3: CASSDPRGNQETQYF. As DNA, the CDR3 is TGTGCCAGCAGTGATCCGCGGGGGAACCAAGAGACCCAGTACTTC.

V gene TRBV2 combines with J gene TRBJ1-5, with D possibly matching TRBD1 (6 bases). V lost 2 bases and J 6 bases, leaving 8 bases between the germline ends. The CDR3 runs 13 residues. Germline CDR1 reads SNHLY; CDR2 reads FYNNEI. CDR3 nucleotide sequence: TGTGCCAGCAGTGAATTGGGGGCTCAGCCCCAGCATTTT. Its translation is CASSELGAQPQHF.

This rearrangement joins TRBV6-6 to TRBJ2-5; 14 bases are a match to TRBD2. Germline trimming cut 5 bases from V and 8 bases from J; bases unmatched to any gene: 7. The CDR3 length is 15 residues. Germline V gene data show CDR1 as MNHNY and CDR2 as SVGAGI (reference sequence). The CDR3, as DNA: TGTGCCAGCAGTCAGACTAGCGGGGGGGTCGAAACCCAGTACTTC. It specifies CASSQTSGGVETQYF.

The rearrangement joins TRBV10-1 to TRBJ2-7; 9 nucleotides align to TRBD2. Per germline, CDR1 WNHNN and CDR2 SYGVQD (reference sequence). The CDR3 extends over 13 amino acids. V was pared by 10 bases and J by 3 bases, with 7 bases of the junction left unmatched. CDR3 sequence: CATRLADHYEQYF. The CDR3 nucleotides read TGCGCCACTCGACTAGCGGACCACTACGAGCAGTACTTC.

The chain has TRBV19 and TRBJ1-2; TRBD1 might be the D (6 bases). Trimming took 6 bases from V and 5 from J, leaving 10 bases between them. The CDR3 totals 12 residues. Per germline, CDR1 LNHDA and CDR2 SQIVND (reference sequence). The CDR3 sequence is CASSTTGYGYTF. CDR3 in DNA: TGTGCCAGTAGCACCACAGGGTATGGCTACACCTTC.

The chain recombines TRBV13 with TRBJ2-5; 9 bases are a match to TRBD1. The CDR3 length is 19 residues. The trim removed 5 bases at V and 7 bases at J, leaving 23 bases unmatched. Germline V CDR1 and CDR2: PRHDT, FYEKMQ (reference sequence). The CDR3 here is CASSDRRLQGAIGGVTQYF. For the CDR3, the DNA is TGTGCCAGCAGCGACCGTCGTTTACAGGGGGCGATTGGAGGGGTGACCCAGTACTTC.

This chain links TRBV11-2 with TRBJ2-5; TRBD2 matches 14 bases. CDR1 and CDR2 (germline): SGHAT, FQNNGV. J lost 3 bases, V lost 3 bases, and 6 bases had no gene match. This CDR3 has 17 amino acids. CDR3 residues: CASSLSAGLAGEETQYF. DNA of the CDR3: TGTGCCAGCAGCTTGTCGGCGGGACTAGCGGGAGAAGAGACCCAGTACTTC.

The chain recombines TRBV4-1 with TRBJ1-3; 8 nucleotides match TRBD1. Germline values: CDR1 MGHRA, CDR2 YSYEKL. CDR3 length: 17 residues. The V and J ends lost 1 base and 7 bases, in that order; junction bases with no gene match: 12. CDR3 bases: TGCGCCAGCAGCCAAGGTCCCGGGACAGGCCCTCTGAACACCATATATTTT. Its translation is CASSQGPGTGPLNTIYF.

In nucleotides, the CDR3 is TGCGCCAGCAGCCAAGTGATTCATGTGGGCGGGAGGCTTAGCACAGATACGCAGTATTTT. Amino acids: CASSQVIHVGGRLSTDTQYF. The chain carries TRBV4-1 and TRBJ2-3; 8 bases fit TRBD2. CDR3 length: 20 amino acids. Germline lookup yields CDR1 MGHRA and CDR2 YSYEKL. V was pared by 1 base and J by 0 bases, with 15 bases of the junction left unmatched.

The V call is TRBV4-3, the J call TRBJ1-2; maybe TRBD1 (6 bases). V dropped 0 bases and J dropped 2 bases, with 28 bases sitting between them. The CDR3 covers 21 residues. In germline, CDR1 is LGHNA, CDR2 YSLEER. The CDR3 is CASSQDRTVTQGGTLNYGYTF. For the CDR3, the DNA is TGCGCCAGCAGCCAAGATAGGACAGTCACACAGGGAGGGACACTGAACTATGGCTACACCTTC.

The chain combines TRBV7-8 with TRBJ2-5, with a possible D match to TRBD1 (5 bases). Germline V gives CDR1 SGHVS, CDR2 FQNEAQ. The ends were cut back, 5 bases at V and 0 bases at J, with 16 bases in the middle. The CDR3 covers 16 residues. CDR3 region: CASSPLRRGNQETQYF. The DNA of the CDR3 is TGTGCCAGCAGCCCCTTGAGAAGGGGCAACCAAGAGACCCAGTACTTC.